This T cell receptor beta chain was documented in a study of blood T cell repertoires in COVID-19. Study background: The origin of the acute and convalescent COVID-19 samples was the United States, Italy and Spain. PBMCs, B-cell-depleted T cells, or T cells provided the cDNA or gDNA that made up the material.

How the authors handled the data: Using reference gene primer amplification, nucleated cell counts were estimated. Repertoires were generated with immunoSEQ multiplex PCR, while TCRdb's copy carries only in-frame clones and drops some. The V and J calls and clone size were taken over from that table, and D and trimming were inferred from the DNA. The sample lists 68,000 or so clones, about 80% occurring once. The germline gives CDR1 SGHDN, CDR2 FVKESK. Losses at the gene ends were 1 base for V and 7 bases for J; bases not matched to a gene: 10. The CDR3 runs 15 residues. V gene TRBV14 combines with J gene TRBJ2-7; TRBD1 matches 7 bases. Sample: peripheral blood. The receptor was derived from a human donor in a cohort sampled during active COVID-19. The CDR3 nucleotides read TGTGCCAGCAGCCAAGTAGAGGGGGCGTCGGGGGAGCAGTACTTC. Amino acids: CASSQVEGASGEQYF.